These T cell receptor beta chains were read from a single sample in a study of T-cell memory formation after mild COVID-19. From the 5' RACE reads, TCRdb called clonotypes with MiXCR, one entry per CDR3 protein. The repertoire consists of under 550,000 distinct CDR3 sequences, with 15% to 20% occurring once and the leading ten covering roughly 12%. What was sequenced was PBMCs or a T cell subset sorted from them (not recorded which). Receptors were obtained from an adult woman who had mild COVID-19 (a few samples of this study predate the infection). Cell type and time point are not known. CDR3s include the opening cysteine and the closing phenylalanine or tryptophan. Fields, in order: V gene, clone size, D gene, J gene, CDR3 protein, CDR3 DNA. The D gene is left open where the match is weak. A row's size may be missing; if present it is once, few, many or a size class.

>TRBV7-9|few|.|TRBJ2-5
CASSRQGTKETQYF
TGTGCCAGCAGCCGGCAGGGGACAAAAGAGACCCAGTACTTC
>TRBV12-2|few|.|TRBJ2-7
CASRVTGMIRVYYEQYF
TGTGCAAGTCGCGTTACAGGGATGATACGTGTATACTACGAGCAGTACTTC
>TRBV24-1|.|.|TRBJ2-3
CATSDPGDTQYF
TGTGCCACCAGTGATCCGGGGGATACGCAGTATTTT
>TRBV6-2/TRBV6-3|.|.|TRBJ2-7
CASSYPTGYEQYF
TGTGCCAGCAGTTACCCGACGGGCTACGAGCAGTACTTC
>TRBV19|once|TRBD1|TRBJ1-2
CASSIVRPGQGAHGYTF
TGTGCCAGTAGTATAGTTCGCCCGGGACAGGGAGCCCATGGCTACACCTTC
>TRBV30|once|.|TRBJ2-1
CAWTLNRDSAFF
TGTGCCTGGACCCTGAACCGGGACTCAGCGTTCTTC
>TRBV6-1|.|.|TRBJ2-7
CASSVGGGNHEQYF
TGTGCCAGCAGTGTTGGCGGAGGGAATCACGAGCAGTACTTC
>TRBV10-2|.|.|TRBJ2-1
CASSVPLTRWQFF
TGCGCCAGCAGTGTCCCCCTTACCCGGTGGCAGTTCTTC
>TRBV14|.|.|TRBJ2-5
CASSQAQTRGTQYF
TGTGCCAGCAGCCAAGCTCAGACGAGGGGGACCCAGTACTTC
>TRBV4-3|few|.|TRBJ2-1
CASSQSGWNEQFF
TGCGCCAGCTCCCAGTCTGGGTGGAATGAGCAGTTCTTC
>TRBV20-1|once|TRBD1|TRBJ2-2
CSARDPARGRSTGELFF
TGCAGTGCTAGAGACCCCGCCAGGGGGCGAAGCACCGGGGAGCTGTTTTTT
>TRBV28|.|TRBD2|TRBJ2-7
CASSPPGGRELKQYF
TGTGCCAGCAGTCCACCTGGGGGGAGGGAGTTGAAGCAGTACTTC
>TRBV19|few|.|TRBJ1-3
CASTNDGISGNTIYF
TGTGCCAGTACTAACGACGGAATCTCTGGAAACACCATATATTTT
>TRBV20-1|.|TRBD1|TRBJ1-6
CSALLGGASGSSPLHF
TGCAGTGCCCTACTAGGGGGCGCAAGCGGGTCTTCACCCCTCCACTTT
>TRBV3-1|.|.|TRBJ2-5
CASSLRDVPATQYF
TGTGCCAGCAGCCTCCGGGACGTCCCAGCGACCCAGTACTTC
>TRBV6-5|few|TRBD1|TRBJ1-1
CASRDRAKGAFF
TGTGCCAGCAGAGACAGGGCTAAGGGCGCTTTCTTT
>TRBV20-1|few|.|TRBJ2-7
CSARAGPYEQYF
TGCAGTGCTAGAGCAGGTCCCTACGAGCAGTACTTC
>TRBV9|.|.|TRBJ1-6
CASSASSGNSPLHF
TGTGCCAGCAGCGCCTCCTCGGGGAATTCACCCCTCCACTTT
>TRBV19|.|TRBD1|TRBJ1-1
CASSETGNAEAFF
TGTGCCAGCAGTGAGACAGGGAATGCTGAAGCTTTCTTT
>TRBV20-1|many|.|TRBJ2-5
CSAFTRGAAETQYF
TGCAGTGCTTTCACTCGCGGGGCGGCGGAGACCCAGTACTTC
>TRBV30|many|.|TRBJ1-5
CAWSVQSNQPQHF
TGTGCCTGGAGTGTACAAAGCAATCAGCCCCAGCATTTT
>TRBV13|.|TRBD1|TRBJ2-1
CASSSISGTGGNEQFF
TGTGCCAGCAGCTCGATTTCCGGGACAGGGGGTAATGAGCAGTTCTTC
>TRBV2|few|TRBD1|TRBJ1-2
CARSRPGQGSYGYTF
TGTGCCAGGTCCCGACCGGGACAGGGCTCCTATGGCTACACCTTC
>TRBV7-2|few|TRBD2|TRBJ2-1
CASSQGLAPNNEQFF
TGTGCCAGCAGCCAGGGACTAGCGCCAAACAATGAGCAGTTCTTC
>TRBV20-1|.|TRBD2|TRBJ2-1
CSAGLAGRSYNEQFF
TGCAGTGCGGGACTAGCGGGACGGTCCTACAATGAGCAGTTCTTC
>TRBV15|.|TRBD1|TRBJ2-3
CATSEPGGGTQYF
TGTGCCACCAGCGAACCAGGGGGTGGTACGCAGTATTTT
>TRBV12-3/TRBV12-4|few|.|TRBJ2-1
CASSEGSSGLNEQFF
TGTGCCAGCAGTGAAGGGAGTTCGGGACTGAATGAGCAGTTCTTC
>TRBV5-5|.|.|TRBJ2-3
CASSLAPASATDTQYF
TGTGCCAGCAGCTTGGCCCCCGCTTCGGCCACAGATACGCAGTATTTT
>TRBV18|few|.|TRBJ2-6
CASSQGRSGANVLTF
TGTGCCAGCTCACAAGGACGCTCTGGGGCCAACGTCCTGACTTTC
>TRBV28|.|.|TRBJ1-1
CASRPGENTEAFF
TGTGCCAGCAGACCAGGGGAGAACACTGAAGCTTTCTTT
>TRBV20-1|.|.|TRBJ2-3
CSAPSAVSWDTQYF
TGCAGTGCCCCCTCGGCAGTTTCTTGGGATACGCAGTATTTT
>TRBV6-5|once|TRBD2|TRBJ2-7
CASRNLLAPHEQYF
TGTGCCAGCAGAAACCTACTAGCGCCCCACGAGCAGTACTTC
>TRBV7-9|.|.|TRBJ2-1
CASSSLGGYDEQFF
TGTGCCAGCAGCTCCCTAGGGGGGTACGATGAGCAGTTCTTC
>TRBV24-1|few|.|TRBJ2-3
CATSDLEMGDTDTQYF
TGTGCCACCAGTGATCTTGAAATGGGGGACACAGATACGCAGTATTTT
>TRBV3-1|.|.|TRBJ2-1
CASSPRTTYNEQFF
TGTGCCAGCAGCCCCCGGACAACCTACAATGAGCAGTTCTTC
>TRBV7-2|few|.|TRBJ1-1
CASSLSVGIGKAFF
TGTGCCAGCAGCTTATCGGTCGGTATTGGGAAAGCTTTCTTT
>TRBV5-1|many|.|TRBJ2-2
CASNGGNTGELFF
TGCGCCAGCAACGGGGGGAACACCGGGGAGCTGTTTTTT
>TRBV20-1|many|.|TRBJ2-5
CSAVWGPPETQYF
TGCAGTGCTGTTTGGGGACCCCCGGAGACCCAGTACTTC
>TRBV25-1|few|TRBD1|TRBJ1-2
CASSDRDRGSYTF
TGTGCCAGCAGTGATAGGGACAGGGGTAGCTACACCTTC
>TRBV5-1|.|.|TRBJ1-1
CASRRGPLGTEAFF
TGCGCCAGCAGACGGGGTCCCCTGGGCACTGAAGCTTTCTTT
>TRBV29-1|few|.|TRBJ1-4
CSVGRPQEKLFF
TGCAGCGTTGGTAGGCCCCAGGAAAAACTGTTTTTT
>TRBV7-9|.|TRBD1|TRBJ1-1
CASSLRTGWAEAFF
TGTGCCAGCAGCCTGAGGACAGGGTGGGCTGAAGCTTTCTTT
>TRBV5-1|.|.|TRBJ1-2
CASSLDTYGYTF
TGCGCCAGCAGCTTGGACACCTATGGCTACACCTTC
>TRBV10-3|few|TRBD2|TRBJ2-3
CAISSTSGTLSTDTQYF
TGTGCCATCAGTTCGACTAGCGGGACCTTGAGCACAGATACGCAGTATTTT
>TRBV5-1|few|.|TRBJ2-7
CASSGWEGAGGEQYF
TGCGCCAGCAGCGGTTGGGAGGGGGCAGGCGGCGAGCAGTACTTC
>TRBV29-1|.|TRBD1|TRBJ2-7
CSVEPGGSMGYEQYF
TGCAGCGTTGAACCAGGGGGCTCTATGGGCTACGAGCAGTACTTC
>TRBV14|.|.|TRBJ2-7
CASSLRVRPYEQYF
TGTGCCAGCAGCCTTAGGGTACGGCCCTACGAGCAGTACTTC
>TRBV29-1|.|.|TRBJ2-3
CSVLGRMSTDTQYF
TGCAGCGTCCTTGGACGGATGAGCACAGATACGCAGTATTTT
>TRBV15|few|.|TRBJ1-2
CATSRDRGDRNYGYTF
TGTGCCACCAGCAGAGATCGGGGCGATAGGAACTATGGCTACACCTTC
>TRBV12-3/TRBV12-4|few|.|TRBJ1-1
CASTQRGGNTEAFF
TGTGCCAGCACTCAAAGGGGGGGCAACACTGAAGCTTTCTTT
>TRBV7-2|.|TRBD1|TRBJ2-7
CASSFTGGIGEQYF
TGTGCCAGCAGCTTTACAGGGGGGATAGGGGAGCAGTACTTC
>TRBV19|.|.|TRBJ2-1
CASSMWWEDYNEQFF
TGTGCCAGTAGTATGTGGTGGGAGGATTACAATGAGCAGTTCTTC
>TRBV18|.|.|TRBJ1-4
CASSPPESGSEKLFF
TGTGCCAGCTCACCACCGGAGTCAGGGAGCGAAAAACTGTTTTTT
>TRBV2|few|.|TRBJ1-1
CASSRTGLRNTEAFF
TGTGCCAGCAGTCGAACAGGGTTGAGGAACACTGAAGCTTTCTTT
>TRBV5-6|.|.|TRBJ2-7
CASREDRYYEQYF
TGTGCCAGCAGAGAAGACAGATACTACGAGCAGTACTTC
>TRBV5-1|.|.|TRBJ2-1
CASSSNSRGNPNEQFF
TGCGCCAGCAGCTCCAATTCCCGAGGGAATCCCAATGAGCAGTTCTTC
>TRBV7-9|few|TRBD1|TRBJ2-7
CASSSGTGAHEQYF
TGTGCCAGCAGCTCCGGGACAGGGGCACACGAGCAGTACTTC
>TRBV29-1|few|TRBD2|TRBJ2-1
CSVASGGPFSYNEQFF
TGCAGCGTTGCCAGCGGGGGGCCATTCTCCTACAATGAGCAGTTCTTC
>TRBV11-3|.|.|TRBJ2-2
CASSRTGLAELNTGELFF
TGTGCCAGCAGTCGCACCGGGCTGGCGGAGTTAAACACCGGGGAGCTGTTTTTT